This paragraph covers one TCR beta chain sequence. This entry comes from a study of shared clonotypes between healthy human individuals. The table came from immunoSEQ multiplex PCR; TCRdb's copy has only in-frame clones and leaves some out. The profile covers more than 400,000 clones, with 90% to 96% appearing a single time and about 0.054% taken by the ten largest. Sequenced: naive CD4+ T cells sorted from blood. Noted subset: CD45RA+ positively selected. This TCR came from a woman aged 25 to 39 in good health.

CDR3 residues: CASSFGAVPGAPDYGYTF. The CDR3 DNA is TGCGCCAGCAGCTTCGGAGCTGTGCCAGGGGCCCCCGACTATGGCTACACCTTC. This chain uses TRBV5-1 with TRBJ1-2; D perhaps matches TRBD1 (6 bases). Germline V lookup: CDR1 SGHRS, CDR2 YFSETQ. The V gene lost 2 bases and the J gene lost 3 bases, with 23 bases spanning the gap. The CDR3 is 18 residues long.